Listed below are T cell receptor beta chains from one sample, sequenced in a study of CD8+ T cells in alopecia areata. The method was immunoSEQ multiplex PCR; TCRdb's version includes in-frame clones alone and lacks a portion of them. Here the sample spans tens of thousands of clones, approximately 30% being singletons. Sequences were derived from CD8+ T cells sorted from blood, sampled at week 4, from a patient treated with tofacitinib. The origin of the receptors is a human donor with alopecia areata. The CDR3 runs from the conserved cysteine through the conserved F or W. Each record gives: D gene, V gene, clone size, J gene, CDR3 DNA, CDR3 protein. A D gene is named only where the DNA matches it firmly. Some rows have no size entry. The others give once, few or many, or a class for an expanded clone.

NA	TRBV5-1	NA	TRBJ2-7	TGCGCCAGCAGCTTGGACGGGTACGAGCAGTACTTC	CASSLDGYEQYF
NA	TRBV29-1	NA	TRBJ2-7	TGCAGCGTTGTAGGGGCGGAGGGTTACGACGAGCAGTACTTC	CSVVGAEGYDEQYF
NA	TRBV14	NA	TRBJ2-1	TGTGCCAGCAGCCAAGTTGAAAGCTCCTACAATGAGCAGTTCTTC	CASSQVESSYNEQFF
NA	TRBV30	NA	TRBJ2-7	TGTGCCTGGAGTGTAACGGCCCCCGGCTACGAGCAGTACTTC	CAWSVTAPGYEQYF
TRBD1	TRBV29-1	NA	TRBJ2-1	TGCAGCGTCTCTACGAACAGGGGCAATGAGCAGTTCTTC	CSVSTNRGNEQFF
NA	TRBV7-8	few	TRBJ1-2	TGTGCCAGCAGCCCCGACAGGCGCCGAGGCGGCTACACCTTC	CASSPDRRRGGYTF
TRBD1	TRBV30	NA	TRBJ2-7	TGTGCCTGGGGACAGGGACACTACGAGCAGTACTTC	CAWGQGHYEQYF
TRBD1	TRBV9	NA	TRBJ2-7	TGTGCCAGCAGCTCCACAGGGGGCAACGAGCAGTACTTC	CASSSTGGNEQYF
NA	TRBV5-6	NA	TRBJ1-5	TGTGCCAGCAGCTGGCAAAATCAGCCCCAGCATTTT	CASSWQNQPQHF
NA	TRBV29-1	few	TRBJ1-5	TGCAGCGTCGGGGGGAGCAATCAGCCCCAGCATTTT	CSVGGSNQPQHF
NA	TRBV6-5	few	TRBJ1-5	TGTGCCAGCACTAGGGGAGGGAATCAGCCCCAGCATTTT	CASTRGGNQPQHF
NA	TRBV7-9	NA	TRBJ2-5	TGTGCCAGCAGCTTAGTTAGCGGTCAAGAGACCCAGTACTTC	CASSLVSGQETQYF
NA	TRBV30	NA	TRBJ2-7	TGTGCCTGGAGTGTTGGGGGGTCCTACGAGCAGTACTTC	CAWSVGGSYEQYF
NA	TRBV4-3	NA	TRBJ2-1	TGCGCCAGCAGCCAAGACAGGGTTGAGCAGTTCTTC	CASSQDRVEQFF
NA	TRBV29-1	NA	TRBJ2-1	TGCAGCGTGGTGAATTACAATGAGCAGTTCTTC	CSVVNYNEQFF
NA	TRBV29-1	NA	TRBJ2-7	TGCAGCGTTGAAGAAAGGGACACCTACGAGCAGTACTTC	CSVEERDTYEQYF
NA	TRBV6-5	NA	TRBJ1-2	TGTGCCAGCAGTTACGCCACAGCTTACCCCAACTATGGCTACACCTTC	CASSYATAYPNYGYTF
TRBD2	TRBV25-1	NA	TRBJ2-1	TGTGCCAGCATCATAACCCGGACTAGCCATAATGAGCAGTTCTTC	CASIITRTSHNEQFF
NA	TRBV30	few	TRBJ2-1	TGTGCCTGGAGTGCAATAAGGGATAATGAGCAGTTCTTC	CAWSAIRDNEQFF
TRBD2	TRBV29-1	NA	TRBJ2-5	TGCAGCGTTAGGGAGCGGGAGGTACAAGAGACCCAGTACTTC	CSVREREVQETQYF
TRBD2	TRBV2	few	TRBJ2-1	TGTGCCGCACTCCTAGCGGGACGATACAATGAGCAGTTCTTC	CAALLAGRYNEQFF
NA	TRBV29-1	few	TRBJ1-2	TGCAGCGTGCCCCGGGACGGGAGTATACTTAACTATGGCTACACCTTC	CSVPRDGSILNYGYTF
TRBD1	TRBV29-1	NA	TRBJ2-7	TGCAGCGTTGGGGCGGACAGGGGGTTCTACGAGCAGTACTTC	CSVGADRGFYEQYF
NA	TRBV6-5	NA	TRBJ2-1	TGTGCCAGCAGGCCCGCCGGGGGATGGTACAATGAGCAGTTCTTC	CASRPAGGWYNEQFF
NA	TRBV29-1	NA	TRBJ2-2	TGCAGCGTTGCAGGCGGCGGGGAGCTGTTTTTT	CSVAGGGELFF
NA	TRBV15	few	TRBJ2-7	TGTGCCACCAGCAGACCCCATGGTGAGCAGTACTTC	CATSRPHGEQYF
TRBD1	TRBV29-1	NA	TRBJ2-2	TGCAGCGTCGTTAATACACTTGTCCCGGGACAGGGGGCCGGTCCTCACGGGGAGCTGTTTTTT	CSVVNTLVPGQGAGPHGELFF
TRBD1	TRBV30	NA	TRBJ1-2	TGTGCCTGGAGGGGACAGTCATCTAACTATGGCTACACCTTC	CAWRGQSSNYGYTF
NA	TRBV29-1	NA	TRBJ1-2	TGCAGCGTTGACCTCCCGGACAGCATCTCGCATCCCTACTATGGCTACACCTTC	CSVDLPDSISHPYYGYTF
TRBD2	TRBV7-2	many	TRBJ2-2	TGTGCCAGCAGCTTAGAAGGGAGGGCTATCACCGGGGAGCTGTTTTTT	CASSLEGRAITGELFF
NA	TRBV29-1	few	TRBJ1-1	TGCAGCGTGTGGGCCACTGAAGCTTTCTTT	CSVWATEAFF
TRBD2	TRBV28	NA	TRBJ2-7	TGTGCCAGCAGTTTCCGATTTAGCGGGAGATCCTACGAGCAGTACTTC	CASSFRFSGRSYEQYF
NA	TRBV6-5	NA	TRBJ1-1	TGTGCCAGCAGTCCTAACTGGGCCACTGAAGCTTTCTTT	CASSPNWATEAFF
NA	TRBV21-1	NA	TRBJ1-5	TGTGCCAGCATATACAGGTCACATCAGCCCCAGCATTTT	CASIYRSHQPQHF
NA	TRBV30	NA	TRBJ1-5	TGTGCCTGGAGTAATAGGTCGGCACACTCTAGCAATCAGCCCCAGCATTTT	CAWSNRSAHSSNQPQHF
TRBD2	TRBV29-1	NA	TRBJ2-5	TGCAGCGTTGCCGGGACTAGCGGGAGGGGTGAGACCCAGTACTTC	CSVAGTSGRGETQYF
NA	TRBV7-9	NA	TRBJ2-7	TGTGCCAGCAGTCGACCCATGAGAGGCGAGCAGTACTTC	CASSRPMRGEQYF
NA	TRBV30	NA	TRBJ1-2	TGTGCCTGGAGTAATTGGGTCGTCCAGGATGGCTACACCTTC	CAWSNWVVQDGYTF
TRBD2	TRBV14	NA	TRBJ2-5	TGTGCCAGCAGCCCCGGGACTAACCAAGAGACCCAGTACTTC	CASSPGTNQETQYF
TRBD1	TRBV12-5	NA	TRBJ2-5	TGTGCTAGTGGCCATGGGACAGGGAAGGAAGAGACCCAGTACTTC	CASGHGTGKEETQYF
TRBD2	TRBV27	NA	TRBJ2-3	TGTGCCAGCAGTTCCCCGACTAGCGACAACACAGATACGCAGTATTTT	CASSSPTSDNTDTQYF